This TCR beta chain derives from a study of cytomegalovirus exposure and HLA in healthy donors. The CDR3 is 13 residues long. V lost 5 bases, J lost 0 bases, and 7 bases lay in between. Germline CDR1 is MDHEN and CDR2 is SYDVKM. PCR used 60 Vbeta primers and 13 Jbeta primers. Profiled with immunoSEQ multiplex PCR; TCRdb holds only in-frame clones, not every one. The sample shows 150,000 or so clones, roughly 79% of them seen only once. The sample comprised PBMCs. The sequence was obtained from a woman under 30 in good health and CMV-seropositive. The V gene is TRBV28, the J gene TRBJ2-5; D uncertain. The CDR3 DNA follows: TGTGCCAGCAGTCCGACAAACCAAGAGACCCAGTACTTC. Protein product: CASSPTNQETQYF.